A selection of T cell receptor beta chains follows, all from one sample in a study of vaccination effects on CD4 cells after COVID-19. No cognate antigen is known for these TCRs. The protocol was immunoSEQ multiplex PCR, while the TCRdb copy is restricted to in-frame clones and leaves out a portion. In the table there are more than 45,000 clones, roughly three quarters of which are singletons. This specimen was CD4+ T cells from PBMCs cultured with HIV peptides, taken before COVID-19 vaccination. The receptors were sampled from a human donor who had a prior SARS-CoV-2 infection. Each CDR3 is given with its conserved first and last residue. Each record gives: V gene, clone size, CDR3 length, D gene, J gene, CDR3 DNA, CDR3 protein. D genes are given only for firm matches. The size of a clone is reported for some rows only, either as once, few or many, or as a class for expanded clones.

>TRBV7-2|-|19|TRBD2|TRBJ2-3
TGTGCCAGCAGCTTAGTGGGTGTTAGCGGGGGGCCCGGCACAGATACGCAGTATTTT
CASSLVGVSGGPGTDTQYF
>TRBV7-3|-|15|-|TRBJ2-3
TGTGCCAGCAGCTTACGCCCGGGGGCCCCAGATACGCAGTATTTT
CASSLRPGAPDTQYF
>TRBV6-1|-|17|-|TRBJ1-6
TGTGCCAGCAGTGCCACACCTCCGAGCTCCTATAATTCACCCCTCCACTTT
CASSATPPSSYNSPLHF
>TRBV7-7|-|15|-|TRBJ2-1
TGTGCTAGCAGCTTAACGGGTAGAGGGGCAGGTGAGCAGTTCTTC
CASSLTGRGAGEQFF
>TRBV5-8|-|15|-|TRBJ1-2
TGTGCCAGCAGCCACAAACGCAGGGGAAACTATGGCTACACCTTC
CASSHKRRGNYGYTF
>TRBV11-3|once|15|TRBD2|TRBJ2-5
TGTGCCAGCAGCTTAGCGGGAGGCTCGATGGCCGCCCAGTACTTC
CASSLAGGSMAAQYF
>TRBV19|-|14|-|TRBJ1-2
TGTGCCAGTAGTGGTGTCTGGGGGAACTATGGCTACACCTTC
CASSGVWGNYGYTF
>TRBV18|-|15|-|TRBJ1-4
TGTGCCAGCTCACCCCAGGTTACTACTAATGAAAAACTGTTTTTT
CASSPQVTTNEKLFF
>TRBV28|-|15|-|TRBJ2-7
TGTGCCAGCAGTTTCCAGGGGTCAGGGCGTTGGGAGCAGTACTTC
CASSFQGSGRWEQYF
>TRBV9|-|15|-|TRBJ2-6
TGTGCCAGCAGTGTTCCTGGTGCTGGGGCCAACGTCCTGACTTTC
CASSVPGAGANVLTF
>TRBV7-2|-|18|-|TRBJ1-1
TGTGCCAGCAGCTCGCGGATCCGACAGTTTATTATAGATACTGAAGCTTTCTTT
CASSSRIRQFIIDTEAFF
>TRBV19|-|14|-|TRBJ2-4
TGTGCCAGTAGTATGGAAGCCCGGGGCCGAATTCAGTACTTC
CASSMEARGRIQYF
>TRBV6-1|-|14|-|TRBJ2-3
TGTGCCAGCAGTGAGGCGCCACACACAGATACGCAGTATTTT
CASSEAPHTDTQYF
>TRBV30|-|14|-|TRBJ2-5
TGTGCCTGGGTTCGGGGGACGTACCAAGAGACCCAGTACTTC
CAWVRGTYQETQYF
>TRBV15|-|15|-|TRBJ2-2
TGTGCCACCAGCTATGCCGGGAGAGGTACCGGGGAGCTGTTTTTT
CATSYAGRGTGELFF
>TRBV6-5|-|15|TRBD2|TRBJ2-1
TGTGCCAGCAACCCAGCGGGGGGCACCTACAATGAGCAGTTCTTC
CASNPAGGTYNEQFF
>TRBV5-1|few|15|TRBD2|TRBJ2-7
TGCGCCAGCAGCTTGGGTTCTAGCGGGGGCTACGAGCAGTACTTC
CASSLGSSGGYEQYF
>TRBV7-9|-|17|TRBD2|TRBJ2-1
TGTGCCAGCAGCTGGATCGGTGGCGGGAGTTTTTACAATGAGCAGTTCTTC
CASSWIGGGSFYNEQFF
>TRBV7-3|-|14|-|TRBJ2-1
TGTGCCAGCAGCCCACCCCCAAATCACAGCGAGCAGTTCTTC
CASSPPPNHSEQFF
>TRBV13|once|13|-|TRBJ1-5
TGTGCCAGCAGCCTAAGGGGGAATCAGCCCCAGCATTTT
CASSLRGNQPQHF
>TRBV3-1/TRBV3-2|-|15|-|TRBJ2-1
TGTGCCAGCAGCCGCGGTGTAGGGGACTACAATGAGCAGTTCTTC
CASSRGVGDYNEQFF
>TRBV6-2/TRBV6-3|-|11|-|TRBJ2-1
TGTGCCAGCAGTCAATACAATGAGCAGTTCTTC
CASSQYNEQFF
>TRBV30|-|13|-|TRBJ1-6
TGTGCCTGGAGTGTATCGAATAATTCACCCCTCCACTTT
CAWSVSNNSPLHF
>TRBV11-3|-|12|-|TRBJ2-3
TGTGCCAGCAGCCTCATGTCGGATACGCAGTATTTT
CASSLMSDTQYF
>TRBV7-3|few|14|TRBD1|TRBJ2-5
TGTGCCAGCAGCCCGACAGGGTTACAAGAGACCCAGTACTTC
CASSPTGLQETQYF